This is a list of T cell receptor beta chains from one sample in a study of blood T cell repertoires in COVID-19. TCRdb's table, derived via immunoSEQ multiplex PCR, lists solely in-frame clones and lacks some. The sample includes 150,000 or so clones, approximately 90% of them seen just once. The sequenced material came from peripheral blood. These TCRs come from a human donor in a cohort sampled during active COVID-19. Each CDR3 is given with its conserved first and last residue. Each record gives: D gene, V gene, clone size, J gene, CDR3 DNA, CDR3 protein. A D gene is named only where the DNA matches it firmly. For some rows the clone size is stated as once, few or many, or as a class when expanded; others skip it.

D gene: TRBD2; V gene: TRBV12-5; clone size: -; J gene: TRBJ2-1; CDR3 DNA: TGTGCTAGTGGTTTGGGAGCGGGAACCTACAATGAGCAGTTCTTC; CDR3 protein: CASGLGAGTYNEQFF
D gene: -; V gene: TRBV4-1; clone size: -; J gene: TRBJ1-3; CDR3 DNA: TGCGCCAGCAGCCAAGATCAGGGTCGAAACACCATATATTTT; CDR3 protein: CASSQDQGRNTIYF
D gene: TRBD2; V gene: TRBV19; clone size: -; J gene: TRBJ2-7; CDR3 DNA: TGTGCCAGTAGTACGCAACTTGGACTAGCGGCACTCTACGAGCAGTACTTC; CDR3 protein: CASSTQLGLAALYEQYF
D gene: -; V gene: TRBV3-1/TRBV3-2; clone size: -; J gene: TRBJ1-1; CDR3 DNA: TGTGCCAGCAGCCCTACCGGGGGGGCACGCGCTGAAGCTTTCTTT; CDR3 protein: CASSPTGGARAEAFF
D gene: -; V gene: TRBV5-1; clone size: -; J gene: TRBJ2-7; CDR3 DNA: TGCGCCAGCAGCTTGGTCCCAGGGATAGGGGCCTACGAGCAGTACTTC; CDR3 protein: CASSLVPGIGAYEQYF
D gene: -; V gene: TRBV6-2/TRBV6-3; clone size: -; J gene: TRBJ2-5; CDR3 DNA: TGTGCCAGCAGTTACTCGAGTCAGGAAAATCCTCAAGAGACCCAGTACTTC; CDR3 protein: CASSYSSQENPQETQYF
D gene: TRBD1; V gene: TRBV13; clone size: -; J gene: TRBJ1-1; CDR3 DNA: TGTGCCAGCAGTTTAATCGGTCTATGGGGGGACAGGGATATGGGTCACACTGAAGCTTTCTTT; CDR3 protein: CASSLIGLWGDRDMGHTEAFF
D gene: TRBD1; V gene: TRBV27; clone size: -; J gene: TRBJ1-5; CDR3 DNA: TGTGCCAGCAGGAAAACAGGGGGCGCAGGGCAGCCCCAGCATTTT; CDR3 protein: CASRKTGGAGQPQHF
D gene: TRBD2; V gene: TRBV3-1/TRBV3-2; clone size: -; J gene: TRBJ2-5; CDR3 DNA: TGTGCCAGCAGCCTCCGGACTAGCGGGAGGGCCTTATTTGAGACCCAGTACTTC; CDR3 protein: CASSLRTSGRALFETQYF
D gene: TRBD2; V gene: TRBV9; clone size: -; J gene: TRBJ2-3; CDR3 DNA: TGTGCCAGCATCTTCACTAGCGGGGGATCTCCGAGCACAGATACGCAGTATTTT; CDR3 protein: CASIFTSGGSPSTDTQYF
D gene: -; V gene: TRBV30; clone size: -; J gene: TRBJ1-2; CDR3 DNA: TGTGCCTGGAGTGTGCGGGGCAGCTCAACTCTCTATGGCTACACCTTC; CDR3 protein: CAWSVRGSSTLYGYTF
D gene: TRBD2; V gene: TRBV7-9; clone size: -; J gene: TRBJ2-1; CDR3 DNA: TGTGCCAGCATCCCCGAGCGGGATCGCTCCTACAATGAGCAGTTCTTC; CDR3 protein: CASIPERDRSYNEQFF
D gene: TRBD1; V gene: TRBV10-3; clone size: once; J gene: TRBJ1-2; CDR3 DNA: TGTGCCATCAGTGCCTTACAGGGGGCTAACTATGGCTACACCTTC; CDR3 protein: CAISALQGANYGYTF
D gene: -; V gene: TRBV21-1; clone size: -; J gene: TRBJ2-2; CDR3 DNA: TGTGCCAGCAGCAAGTCTAGATTTACCCCCACTTGCTCCTTAGTCACCGGGGAGCTGTTTTTT; CDR3 protein: CASSKSRFTPTCSLVTGELFF
D gene: TRBD1; V gene: TRBV6-5; clone size: -; J gene: TRBJ2-7; CDR3 DNA: TGTGCCAGCAGGCGGCGACAGGGCGACGAGCAGTACTTC; CDR3 protein: CASRRRQGDEQYF
D gene: -; V gene: TRBV7-2; clone size: few; J gene: TRBJ2-7; CDR3 DNA: TGTGCCAGCAGCTTAGAACCAGGTACCTACGAGCAGTACTTC; CDR3 protein: CASSLEPGTYEQYF
D gene: -; V gene: TRBV7-2; clone size: -; J gene: TRBJ2-5; CDR3 DNA: TGTGCCAGCAGCTTAGGGAGACAGACCCAGTACTTC; CDR3 protein: CASSLGRQTQYF
D gene: -; V gene: TRBV10-3; clone size: -; J gene: TRBJ2-1; CDR3 DNA: TGTGCCATCAGTGAGCCGTCTCCTATGTTAAGCTCCTACAATGAGCAGTTCTTC; CDR3 protein: CAISEPSPMLSSYNEQFF
D gene: -; V gene: TRBV10-2; clone size: -; J gene: TRBJ1-2; CDR3 DNA: TGCGCCAGCAGTGGGGCGGACAGAGGATATGGGGGCTACACCTTC; CDR3 protein: CASSGADRGYGGYTF
D gene: TRBD2; V gene: TRBV10-1; clone size: -; J gene: TRBJ2-1; CDR3 DNA: TGCGCCAGCAGTGATCCAACTAGCGGGAGTGGATGGAATGAGCAGTTCTTC; CDR3 protein: CASSDPTSGSGWNEQFF
D gene: TRBD2; V gene: TRBV7-3; clone size: -; J gene: TRBJ2-5; CDR3 DNA: TGTGCCAGCAGCCCCGACCCTAGCGGGGAGACCCAGTACTTC; CDR3 protein: CASSPDPSGETQYF
D gene: TRBD1; V gene: TRBV5-1; clone size: many; J gene: TRBJ2-2; CDR3 DNA: TGCGCCAGCAGCTCCACGAAGACAGGGGGCAACACCGGGGAGCTGTTTTTT; CDR3 protein: CASSSTKTGGNTGELFF
D gene: -; V gene: TRBV5-5; clone size: few; J gene: TRBJ1-2; CDR3 DNA: TGTGCCAGCAGATCCGGGACTCTTGGCTACACCTTC; CDR3 protein: CASRSGTLGYTF
D gene: TRBD1; V gene: TRBV27; clone size: -; J gene: TRBJ2-7; CDR3 DNA: TGTGCCAGCAAACCGGGACAGGGGGCATTGTACGAGCAGTACTTC; CDR3 protein: CASKPGQGALYEQYF
D gene: -; V gene: TRBV4-3; clone size: -; J gene: TRBJ2-5; CDR3 DNA: TGCGCCAGCAGCCAAAGGGGGAGATACCAAGAGACCCAGTACTTC; CDR3 protein: CASSQRGRYQETQYF
D gene: TRBD2; V gene: TRBV24-1; clone size: -; J gene: TRBJ2-1; CDR3 DNA: TGTGCCACCAGTGCCCGAGGACTAGCGGGGGGGTACAATGAGCAGTTCTTC; CDR3 protein: CATSARGLAGGYNEQFF
D gene: -; V gene: TRBV11-1; clone size: -; J gene: TRBJ1-1; CDR3 DNA: TGTGCCAGCAGCCCAGCCGGACAGAACACTGAAGCTTTCTTT; CDR3 protein: CASSPAGQNTEAFF
D gene: TRBD1; V gene: TRBV4-3; clone size: -; J gene: TRBJ1-1; CDR3 DNA: TGCGCCAGCAGCATAAAGGGGGCGAACACTGAAGCTTTCTTT; CDR3 protein: CASSIKGANTEAFF
D gene: TRBD1; V gene: TRBV7-3; clone size: -; J gene: TRBJ2-3; CDR3 DNA: TGTGCCAGCAGTCGACAGGGTGGAACAGATACGCAGTATTTT; CDR3 protein: CASSRQGGTDTQYF
D gene: -; V gene: TRBV2; clone size: -; J gene: TRBJ2-5; CDR3 DNA: TGTGCCAGCAGTGAAGGGAGGGGGCCTGGGGAGACCCAGTACTTC; CDR3 protein: CASSEGRGPGETQYF
D gene: TRBD2; V gene: TRBV6-2/TRBV6-3; clone size: -; J gene: TRBJ2-1; CDR3 DNA: TGTGCCAGCAGTCCGACTAGCGGGAGGGCCAACTCCTACAATGAGCAGTTCTTC; CDR3 protein: CASSPTSGRANSYNEQFF
D gene: TRBD2; V gene: TRBV9; clone size: -; J gene: TRBJ2-1; CDR3 DNA: TGTGCCAGCAGCGCGCAGGGAGGGCTAGCCTACAATGAGCAGTTCTTC; CDR3 protein: CASSAQGGLAYNEQFF
D gene: TRBD2; V gene: TRBV10-3; clone size: once; J gene: TRBJ2-6; CDR3 DNA: TGTGCCACCTCGCAGGGAGGGGCTAGCTCTGGGGCCAACGTCCTGACTTTC; CDR3 protein: CATSQGGASSGANVLTF
D gene: TRBD2; V gene: TRBV3-1/TRBV3-2; clone size: -; J gene: TRBJ2-7; CDR3 DNA: TGTGCCAGCAGCCCGGGGACTAGCGGGGTACTTCACGAGCAGTACTTC; CDR3 protein: CASSPGTSGVLHEQYF
D gene: TRBD1; V gene: TRBV27; clone size: -; J gene: TRBJ1-5; CDR3 DNA: TGTGCCAGCAGTTTGACAGGGATCCCCTATCAGCCCCAGCATTTT; CDR3 protein: CASSLTGIPYQPQHF
D gene: -; V gene: TRBV28; clone size: -; J gene: TRBJ1-2; CDR3 DNA: TGTGCCAGCAGTTTGAACTCCCGTTGGGGGGACTATGGCTACACCTTC; CDR3 protein: CASSLNSRWGDYGYTF
D gene: TRBD2; V gene: TRBV29-1; clone size: -; J gene: TRBJ2-7; CDR3 DNA: TGCAGCGTTGGCCCAGCGGGGAGCTCCTACGAGCAGTACTTC; CDR3 protein: CSVGPAGSSYEQYF
D gene: -; V gene: TRBV7-6; clone size: -; J gene: TRBJ1-3; CDR3 DNA: TGTGCCAGCAGCTCCGCCCCGGGGGGAAACACCATATATTTT; CDR3 protein: CASSSAPGGNTIYF
D gene: TRBD1; V gene: TRBV7-2; clone size: few; J gene: TRBJ2-1; CDR3 DNA: TGTGCCAGCAGCCCAAGAGGGACAGGGCTAGATGAGCAGTTCTTC; CDR3 protein: CASSPRGTGLDEQFF
D gene: TRBD1; V gene: TRBV20-1; clone size: -; J gene: TRBJ2-7; CDR3 DNA: TGCAGTCCTACGGACAGGCGTGAGCAGTACTTC; CDR3 protein: CSPTDRREQYF
D gene: -; V gene: TRBV5-1; clone size: -; J gene: TRBJ1-2; CDR3 DNA: TGCGCCAGCAGCTTAAACCAGGGGCAAGATGGCTACACCTTC; CDR3 protein: CASSLNQGQDGYTF
D gene: -; V gene: TRBV27; clone size: -; J gene: TRBJ2-1; CDR3 DNA: TGTGCCAGCAGTTTGTCCCCACTTTCCCTAATTACGGAGCAGTTCTTC; CDR3 protein: CASSLSPLSLITEQFF
D gene: -; V gene: TRBV6-5; clone size: -; J gene: TRBJ2-3; CDR3 DNA: TGTGCCAGCAAGACTGGAGCTAGCACAGATACGCAGTATTTT; CDR3 protein: CASKTGASTDTQYF
D gene: TRBD1; V gene: TRBV28; clone size: -; J gene: TRBJ1-2; CDR3 DNA: TGTGCCAGCAGTACCCTGGGACCCGGGACAGGGAACTATGGCTACACCTTC; CDR3 protein: CASSTLGPGTGNYGYTF
D gene: -; V gene: TRBV28; clone size: -; J gene: TRBJ2-7; CDR3 DNA: TGTGCCAGCAGCTATTCTATTTACGAGCAGTACTTC; CDR3 protein: CASSYSIYEQYF
D gene: -; V gene: TRBV7-9; clone size: -; J gene: TRBJ2-5; CDR3 DNA: TGTGCCAGCAGCCCTACAGAGTACCAAGAGACCCAGTACTTC; CDR3 protein: CASSPTEYQETQYF
D gene: TRBD1; V gene: TRBV7-3; clone size: -; J gene: TRBJ1-1; CDR3 DNA: TGTGCCAGCAGCGAAGACAGGGGGCGAACTGAAGCTTTCTTT; CDR3 protein: CASSEDRGRTEAFF
D gene: TRBD2; V gene: TRBV18; clone size: -; J gene: TRBJ2-2; CDR3 DNA: TGTGCCAGCTCACCACGGAGGACTAGCGGGGGGGCGAACACCGGGGAGCTGTTTTTT; CDR3 protein: CASSPRRTSGGANTGELFF
D gene: TRBD1; V gene: TRBV2; clone size: -; J gene: TRBJ2-7; CDR3 DNA: TGTGCCAGCAGTGCAAGGGGACAGAATGCCTACGAGCAGTACTTC; CDR3 protein: CASSARGQNAYEQYF
D gene: -; V gene: TRBV4-3; clone size: -; J gene: TRBJ2-7; CDR3 DNA: TGCGCCAGCAGCCAAGATCAGGTGGGCCAGGGTGCCTACGAGCAGTACTTC; CDR3 protein: CASSQDQVGQGAYEQYF
D gene: TRBD1; V gene: TRBV19; clone size: -; J gene: TRBJ1-1; CDR3 DNA: TGTGCCATTATACCGGGACAGAGGGGCACTGAAGCTTTCTTT; CDR3 protein: CAIIPGQRGTEAFF
D gene: TRBD1; V gene: TRBV5-1; clone size: few; J gene: TRBJ2-3; CDR3 DNA: TGCGCCAGCAGTTCCGGGACAGGGAAGGCAGATACGCAGTATTTT; CDR3 protein: CASSSGTGKADTQYF
D gene: TRBD2; V gene: TRBV19; clone size: -; J gene: TRBJ2-5; CDR3 DNA: TGTGCCAGTAGCCATTCGGGATCGGGAGGGGAGACCCAGTACTTC; CDR3 protein: CASSHSGSGGETQYF